This TCR beta chain appears in the sequencing data of a study of Tregs in tolerant kidney transplant recipients. Method: immunoSEQ multiplex PCR; TCRdb's copy keeps in-frame clones and lacks some. The sample includes around 43,000 clones, less than 95% of them seen just once. The sequenced sample consisted of Tregs from blood. The sequence was collected from a human donor in good health.

CDR3 nucleotide sequence: TGTGCCAGCAGTGAAGTCTACCTGAACCGGTCACCCCTCCACTTT. Translation gives CASSEVYLNRSPLHF. V usage is TRBV2 and J usage is TRBJ1-6; D unresolved. The CDR3 consists of 15 residues. Looked up from germline, CDR1 is SNHLY and CDR2 is FYNNEI. Trimming cost V 1 base and J 10 bases, with 14 bases left between them. Full variable domain (outside the CDR3, taken from reference TRBV2 and TRBJ1-6): EPEVTQTPSHQVTQMGQEVILRCVPISNHLYFYWYRQILGQKVEFLVSFYNNEISEKSEIFDDQFSVERPDGSNFTLKIRSTKLEDSAMYFCASSEVYLNRSPLHFGNGTRLTVT.